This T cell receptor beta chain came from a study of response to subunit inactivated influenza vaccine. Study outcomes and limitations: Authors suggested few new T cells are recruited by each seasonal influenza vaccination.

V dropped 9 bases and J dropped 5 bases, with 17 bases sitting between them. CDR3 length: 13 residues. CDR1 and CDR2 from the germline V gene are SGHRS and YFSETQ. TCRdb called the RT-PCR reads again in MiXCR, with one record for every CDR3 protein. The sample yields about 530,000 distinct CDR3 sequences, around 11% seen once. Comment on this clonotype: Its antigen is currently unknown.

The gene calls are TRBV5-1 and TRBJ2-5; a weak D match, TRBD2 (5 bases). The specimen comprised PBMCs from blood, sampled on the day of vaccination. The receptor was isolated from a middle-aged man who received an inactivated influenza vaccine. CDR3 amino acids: CATSPGSGETQYF. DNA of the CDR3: TGCGCCACCTCTCCGGGGAGCGGTGAGACCCAGTACTTC.